The clone carrying this T cell receptor (beta chain) was counted many times. The antigen is unknown. The CDR3 loop spans 14 amino acids. The germline V and J ends were trimmed by 2 bases and 2 bases, with 11 bases remaining between them. Germline lookup yields CDR1 SGHRS and CDR2 YFSETQ. The source of the sample is a study of CD8 T cells in ankylosing spondylitis. Using quantitative 5'-RACE with molecular barcodes, the authors made TCR beta libraries. TCRdb fed the 5' RACE reads into MiXCR, producing one record per CDR3 protein. The sample yields about 510,000 distinct CDR3 sequences, approximately 5% seen once. Points from the study as a whole: There was a TCR beta motif, made of several highly homologous variants, that appeared characteristic of ankylosing spondylitis blood. Clones linked to disease, bearing a CD8+ phenotype, were relatively rare in peripheral blood. Certain motif variants had earlier been reported in reactive arthritis synovial fluid and blood. Reported data indicate significant enrichment of disease-linked clones within matched ankylosing spondylitis synovial fluid.

The source material was blood, either unsorted or a sorted T cell fraction (not recorded which). The chain has TRBV5-1 and TRBJ2-7; D gene ambiguous. This receptor was taken from a male donor with ankylosing spondylitis. The CDR3 DNA reads TGCGCCAGCAGCTTCACAGCCCAAACCTACGAGCAGTACTTC. As protein: CASSFTAQTYEQYF.